This is a list of T cell receptor beta chains from one sample in a study of blood T cell repertoires in COVID-19. Clones were read by immunoSEQ multiplex PCR, and TCRdb kept only the in-frame ones, dropping some. The profile shows 270,000 or so clones, around 89% of them singletons. Sequencing was performed on peripheral blood. The receptors were gathered from a man aged 35 to 55 with acute or convalescent COVID-19. The CDR3 runs from the conserved cysteine through the conserved F or W. A D gene is named only where the DNA matches it firmly. Rows give clone size only sometimes, using once, few, many, or a class for an expanded clone.

TRBJ2-6 TRBD1 NA TRBV9 TGTGCCAGCAGCGTAGGCACAGGGGCTGGGGCCAACGTCCTGACTTTC CASSVGTGAGANVLTF
TRBJ1-2 TRBD1 NA TRBV12-5 TGTGCTAGTGGCCGTTCATCAGACAGGGTTGGCTACACCTTC CASGRSSDRVGYTF
TRBJ1-4 NA NA TRBV19 TGTGCCAGTAGTATGATTGGGGCAGCTAATGAAAAACTGTTTTTT CASSMIGAANEKLFF
TRBJ1-2 NA NA TRBV30 TGTGCCTGGAGTCTGACTTCGGACTATGGCTACACCTTC CAWSLTSDYGYTF
TRBJ1-6 NA few TRBV5-6 TGTGCCAGCAGATTTAGGGGGAATAATTCACCCCTCCACTTT CASRFRGNNSPLHF
TRBJ2-7 NA NA TRBV21-1 TGTGCCAGCAGGACCACAGGGAATCCGAGCTCCTACGAGCAGTACTTC CASRTTGNPSSYEQYF
TRBJ2-3 NA once TRBV13 TGTGCCAGCAGCCCCAGCACCTGGGACTCAAGCACAGATACGCAGTATTTT CASSPSTWDSSTDTQYF
TRBJ1-5 NA NA TRBV29-1 TGCAGCGTTTTAGGGGGCAATCAGCCCCAGCATTTT CSVLGGNQPQHF
TRBJ1-2 NA NA TRBV11-2 TGTGCCAGCAGCTTAGAAGGCCACAGAACTTATGGCTACACCTTC CASSLEGHRTYGYTF
TRBJ1-2 TRBD1 few TRBV6-5 TGTGCCAGCAGTAACGCACAGGGGCTAGGAGGCTACACCTTC CASSNAQGLGGYTF
TRBJ2-3 TRBD2 NA TRBV5-5 TGTGCCAGCAGCTTGGCCCCAGCGGGGGGCTACACAGATACGCAGTATTTT CASSLAPAGGYTDTQYF
TRBJ1-5 NA once TRBV24-1 TGTGCCACCAGTGCGACAGGACCCGCCAATCAGCCCCAGCATTTT CATSATGPANQPQHF
TRBJ1-1 NA NA TRBV19 TGTGCCACCCTCTCCCGGGGGACTGAAGCTTTCTTT CATLSRGTEAFF
TRBJ2-2 TRBD1 NA TRBV6-5 TGTGCCAGCAGGAGGACAGGGGAGGACCCCGGGGAGCTGTTTTTT CASRRTGEDPGELFF
TRBJ2-3 TRBD2 NA TRBV5-1 TGCGCCAGCAGCTTGGATAGCGGGGCCTACAGTAGCACAGATACGCAGTATTTT CASSLDSGAYSSTDTQYF
TRBJ1-2 TRBD1 NA TRBV27 TGTGCCAGCAGTTTATCGTGGACAGGGTTAAGCTACACCTTC CASSLSWTGLSYTF
TRBJ1-5 NA NA TRBV6-1 TGTGCCAGCAGTGAAGTAGGGCAGGGAGGCCCCCAGCATTTT CASSEVGQGGPQHF
TRBJ2-7 TRBD1 NA TRBV5-1 TGCGCCAGCAGCCCAGGGACAGGGGGCTCCTACGAGCAGTACTTC CASSPGTGGSYEQYF
TRBJ1-1 NA NA TRBV9 TGTGCCAGCAGCCTTGGCCCCCCGGGGGCGGGAGTGAACACTGAAGCTTTCTTT CASSLGPPGAGVNTEAFF
TRBJ1-2 NA NA TRBV2 TGTGCCAGCCCCCAAAGTCCCGAGTACGGCTACACCTTC CASPQSPEYGYTF
TRBJ1-5 TRBD1 NA TRBV30 TGTGCCTGGGGCCTTGGGACAGGGAGCAATCAGCCCCAGCATTTT CAWGLGTGSNQPQHF
TRBJ1-1 TRBD1 NA TRBV13 TGTGCCAGCAGCTCTAGCGGACAGGGGGTAACTGAAGCTTTCTTT CASSSSGQGVTEAFF
TRBJ1-3 NA NA TRBV5-6 TGTGCCAGCAGCTCCAGGTACCGATTCTCTGGAAACACCATATATTTT CASSSRYRFSGNTIYF
TRBJ1-3 TRBD1 NA TRBV5-1 TGCGCCAGCAGTTTTTCAGGGGGGTCTGGAAACACCATATATTTT CASSFSGGSGNTIYF
TRBJ1-1 NA NA TRBV7-3 TGTGCCAGCAGCCCGGACACGAACACTGAAGCTTTCTTT CASSPDTNTEAFF
TRBJ1-2 NA NA TRBV5-1 TGCGCCAGCAGCTTGAATATCTTCTCCCCGGGGGGCTACACCTTC CASSLNIFSPGGYTF
TRBJ1-2 TRBD1 NA TRBV18 TGTGCCAGCCCTCGGACAGGGGGCGCCTCACGGGGCTATGGCTACACCTTC CASPRTGGASRGYGYTF
TRBJ2-1 NA NA TRBV30 TGTGCCTGGAGTGTAACTCGGCCCGGAGGTACCTACAATGAGCAGTTCTTC CAWSVTRPGGTYNEQFF
TRBJ1-1 NA NA TRBV10-3 TGTGCCATCAGTGACAGGAACACTGAAGCTTTCTTT CAISDRNTEAFF
TRBJ2-2 TRBD2 NA TRBV19 TGTGCCAGTAGTATCGAGACTAGCGGGGGGGCCGGAGCCGGGGAGCTGTTTTTT CASSIETSGGAGAGELFF
TRBJ2-7 TRBD2 NA TRBV2 TGTGCCAGCAGTGCCAGACTAGCTGTATCCTACGAGCAGTACTTC CASSARLAVSYEQYF
TRBJ2-5 NA NA TRBV12-5 TGTGCTAGTGGTTATGGGGAGTCCCTCGGGGAGACCCAGTACTTC CASGYGESLGETQYF
TRBJ1-3 NA NA TRBV7-6 TGTGCCAGCAGCTTAGCGGAGCTCTCTGGAAACACCATATATTTT CASSLAELSGNTIYF
TRBJ1-1 NA NA TRBV29-1 TGCAGCGTTTCCGGGCGAGGGGGCACTGAAGCTTTCTTT CSVSGRGGTEAFF
TRBJ1-5 NA NA TRBV19 TGTGCCAGTAAATTGGGACTGAGCAATCAGCCCCAGCATTTT CASKLGLSNQPQHF
TRBJ1-1 NA NA TRBV5-1 TGCGCCAGCAGCTTCGGGACATCGAACACTGAAGCTTTCTTT CASSFGTSNTEAFF
TRBJ2-1 TRBD2 few TRBV5-8 TGTGCCAGCATCACGCCCCGGTTAGCGGGGGGAGATGAGCAGTTCTTC CASITPRLAGGDEQFF
TRBJ2-3 NA NA TRBV24-1 TGTGCCACCGGTTCTGGGGCCACAGATACGCAGTATTTT CATGSGATDTQYF
TRBJ1-5 TRBD1 NA TRBV29-1 TGCAGCGTCGGGACAGTTGATCAGCCCCAGCATTTT CSVGTVDQPQHF
TRBJ2-3 TRBD2 NA TRBV10-3 TGTGCCACCCGAATTAGCGGGGCTGCAGATACGCAGTATTTT CATRISGAADTQYF
TRBJ2-3 TRBD2 NA TRBV7-9 TGTGCCAGCAGCTTAGGTAATAGCGGGGCAGATACGCAGTATTTT CASSLGNSGADTQYF
TRBJ2-2 NA NA TRBV5-1 TGCGCCAGCACCATACAGGGTACCGGGGAGCTGTTTTTT CASTIQGTGELFF
TRBJ2-4 NA NA TRBV7-2 TGTGCCAGCACTCGAGGCGGGGGCAACATTCAGTACTTC CASTRGGGNIQYF
TRBJ2-6 NA NA TRBV12-3/TRBV12-4 TGTGCCGGTTGGCACTCTGGGGCCAACGTCCTGACTTTC CAGWHSGANVLTF
TRBJ1-1 NA NA TRBV10-3 TGTGCCATCAGTGAGCCCCAGCAGGGGTGGGCGGACACTGAAGCTTTCTTT CAISEPQQGWADTEAFF
TRBJ2-1 TRBD2 once TRBV7-2 TGTGCCAGCAGCCGTAGCGGGGGTGAGCAGTTCTTC CASSRSGGEQFF
TRBJ1-2 NA NA TRBV12-3/TRBV12-4 TGTGCCAGCAGTTTATTCGGGAGGAATGGCTACACCTTC CASSLFGRNGYTF
TRBJ1-2 NA NA TRBV3-1/TRBV3-2 TGTGCCAGCAGTCCAAGACCAGGGGACTATGGCTACACCTTC CASSPRPGDYGYTF
TRBJ2-2 TRBD2 NA TRBV4-1 TGCGCCAGCAGCCCCCTCCCGGGGGGCACCGGGGAGCTGTTTTTT CASSPLPGGTGELFF